This TCR beta chain was sequenced during a study of blood T cell repertoires in COVID-19. V lost 4 bases and J lost 7, with 15 bases in between. Germline CDR1 reads SQVTM; CDR2 reads ANQGSEA. The CDR3 totals 13 residues. Original analysis: Amplification of reference gene primers was used by the study to estimate nucleated cell counts. The repertoire was sequenced with immunoSEQ multiplex PCR; TCRdb's copy has only in-frame clones and lacks some. The V and J calls and clone size come from that table; D and trimming were worked out from the DNA. The table has hundreds of thousands of clones, over 75% seen once.

Sequences were obtained from peripheral blood. This clonotype was obtained from a human donor in a cohort sampled during active COVID-19. The V call is TRBV29-1, the J call TRBJ2-3; D call uncertain. The CDR3 sequence is CSVVSRSRNTQYF. CDR3 nucleotide sequence: TGCAGCGTTGTCTCCAGGTCTCGGAATACGCAGTATTTT.